Each of the 30 T cell receptor beta chains below was sequenced from the same sample in a study of OX40 agonist ivuxolimab in advanced cancers. The table came from immunoSEQ multiplex PCR; TCRdb's copy has only in-frame clones and leaves some out. The sample has over 75,000 clones; roughly nine tenths are singletons. The starting material was CD4+ or CD8+ T cells sorted from blood, obtained in a trial of the OX40 agonist ivuxolimab. The receptor set was obtained from an adult with an advanced solid tumor such as melanoma, head and neck, liver or kidney cancer.

The V and J genes are TRBV6-1 and TRBJ2-3; D might be TRBD2 (6 bases). V dropped 7 bases and J dropped 4 bases, with 18 bases sitting between them. The CDR3 length is 15 residues. Germline V gene lookup returns CDR1 MNHNS and CDR2 SASEGT. CDR3 region: CASKALGGGSDTQYF. The CDR3 coding sequence is TGTGCCAGCAAAGCTCTGGGAGGCGGATCAGATACGCAGTATTTT.

V and J are TRBV5-1 and TRBJ2-2, with D tentatively TRBD2 (5 bases). CDR1 and CDR2 (germline): SGHRS, YFSETQ. This CDR3 spans 16 amino acids. V lost 4 bases and J 0 bases, leaving 13 bases between the germline ends. The CDR3 coding sequence is TGCGCCAGCAGCCGACTCGGGGTCGCGAACACCGGGGAGCTGTTTTTT. This encodes CASSRLGVANTGELFF.

The J gene is TRBJ2-4, the V gene TRBV4-1; perhaps D is TRBD1 or TRBD2 (5 bases each). Germline V gene sequence: CDR1 MGHRA, CDR2 YSYEKL. With 3 bases removed from V and 7 bases from J, the gap between germline ends came to 19 bases. The CDR3 has 16 amino acids. The CDR3 sequence: CASSHSRRENRNIQYF. CDR3 nucleotide sequence: TGCGCCAGCAGCCATTCAAGACGGGAAAACAGGAACATTCAGTACTTC.

The chain uses TRBV18 and TRBJ1-1; no definite D call. Trimming removed 3 bases from V and 4 bases from J, with 9 bases in between. The CDR3 is made up of 13 amino acids. Germline CDR1 reads KGHSH; CDR2 reads LQKENI. In DNA, the CDR3 is TGTGCCAGCTCACCGGTTGAGGGCACTGAAGCTTTCTTT. Translating gives CASSPVEGTEAFF.

The rearrangement joins TRBV15 to TRBJ2-3; D not resolved. The CDR3 length is 12 residues. Germline V lookup: CDR1 LNHNV, CDR2 YYDKDF (reference sequence). V was shortened by 0 bases and J by 7 bases, with 5 bases between the two germline ends. The CDR3 reads CATSRDGNTQYF. CDR3 nucleotide sequence: TGTGCCACCAGCAGAGATGGGAATACGCAGTATTTT.

The chain joins TRBV11-2 to TRBJ2-2, with D possibly TRBD2 on 5 matching bases. V was pared by 1 base and J by 4 bases, with 7 bases between. Germline V gene sequence: CDR1 SGHAT, CDR2 FQNNGV. The CDR3 covers 14 residues. CDR3 protein: CASSLVSATGELFF. CDR3 bases: TGTGCCAGCAGCTTAGTTAGCGCCACCGGGGAGCTGTTTTTT.

V usage is TRBV5-1 and J usage is TRBJ1-5; 8 nucleotides agree with TRBD1. Germline CDR1 and CDR2: SGHRS and YFSETQ. The CDR3 has 14 amino acids. V dropped 4 bases and J dropped 7; count of bases not matched to a gene: 7. The chain's CDR3 is CASSPGQGDQPQHF. DNA of the CDR3: TGCGCCAGCAGCCCCGGACAGGGAGACCAGCCCCAGCATTTT.

This rearrangement joins TRBV7-2 to TRBJ1-2; D remains unclear. With 2 bases removed from V and 4 bases from J, the gap between germline ends came to 14 bases. From germline, CDR1 is SGHTA and CDR2 FQGNSA. CDR3 length: 15 amino acids. This CDR3 is CASSLSLNSIYGYTF. In DNA, the CDR3 is TGTGCCAGCAGCTTATCCCTTAACTCAATCTATGGCTACACCTTC.

The chain carries TRBV11-2 and TRBJ2-1, with D possibly being TRBD2 (5 bases). The CDR3 sequence is 16 residues long. The germline V gene encodes CDR1 SGHAT and CDR2 FQNNGV. V lost 5 bases and J 0 bases, leaving 14 bases between the germline ends. The CDR3 sequence is CASSIEGRSSYNEQFF. DNA for the CDR3: TGTGCCAGCAGCATTGAGGGTCGGAGCTCCTACAATGAGCAGTTCTTC. Drawing the rest from reference TRBV11-2 and TRBJ2-1, the complete variable domain is EAGVAQSPRYKIIEKRQSVAFWCNPISGHATLYWYQQILGQGPKLLIQFQNNGVVDDSQLPKDRFSAERLKGVDSTLKIQPAKLEDSAVYLCASSIEGRSSYNEQFFGPGTRLTVL.

The chain is built from TRBV11-2 and TRBJ1-4, with TRBD1 as a possible D gene (6 bases). V gave up 4 bases and J gave up 8 bases, with 17 bases separating them. CDR3 size: 15 residues. Per germline, CDR1 SGHAT and CDR2 FQNNGV. The CDR3 region is CASSSRWGAREKLFF. CDR3 DNA: TGTGCCAGCAGCTCTCGTTGGGGGGCGAGGGAAAAACTGTTTTTT.

The chain uses TRBV5-1 and TRBJ1-3; 9 bases map to TRBD1. CDR3 size: 14 residues. The V gene end was trimmed by 7 bases and the J gene end by 4 bases; junction bases not matched to a gene: 6. Germline values: CDR1 SGHRS, CDR2 YFSETQ. CDR3 bases: TGCGCCAGCCAACAGGGGGCGCGGGGAAACACCATATATTTT. Residues: CASQQGARGNTIYF. The full variable domain, completed using reference TRBV5-1 and TRBJ1-3, is KAGVTQTPRYLIKTRGQQVTLSCSPISGHRSVSWYQQTPGQGLQFLFEYFSETQRNKGNFPGRFSGRQFSNSRSEMNVSTLELGDSALYLCASQQGARGNTIYFGEGSWLTVV.

The J gene is TRBJ2-5, the V gene TRBV25-1; a weak D match, TRBD2 (6 bases). CDR1 is MGHDK and CDR2 is SYGVNS in the germline V gene. CDR3 size: 13 residues. V lost 6 bases to trimming and J lost 7 bases, with 15 bases between them. The CDR3 bases are TGTGCCAGCAGCGCTAACCTCGGGGGGACCCAGTACTTC. Its translation: CASSANLGGTQYF.

The chain is built from TRBV11-2 and TRBJ2-7, with D perhaps matching TRBD2 (5 bases). Trimming left V 1 base short and J 3 bases short, with 16 bases between. The CDR3 runs to 16 residues. The V gene's germline CDR1 is SGHAT and CDR2 FQNNGV. The CDR3 sequence: CASSLVPDSRYYEQYF. The CDR3 DNA reads as TGTGCCAGCAGCTTAGTCCCGGACTCACGATACTACGAGCAGTACTTC.

This chain joins TRBV7-9 and TRBJ2-1; 8 bases are a match to TRBD2. The CDR3 consists of 14 residues. With V trimmed by 8 bases and J by 10 bases, 13 bases remained unmatched. Looked up from germline, CDR1 is SEHNR and CDR2 is FQNEAQ (reference sequence). In DNA form, the CDR3 reads TGTGCCAGCTTCCTGGAAGCGGGAGCTCGGGAGCAGTTCTTC. Residues: CASFLEAGAREQFF.

The chain is built from TRBV7-3 and TRBJ2-3, with TRBD2 identical over 8 bases. This CDR3 has 18 residues. Per germline, CDR1 SGHTA and CDR2 FQGTGA. Trimming took 4 bases from V and 4 from J; bases not matched to a gene: 16. This chain's CDR3 is CASSSFASPGLVADTQYF. As DNA, the CDR3 is TGTGCCAGCAGCTCCTTCGCCTCTCCGGGACTAGTAGCAGATACGCAGTATTTT.

The chain is built from TRBV6-6 and TRBJ2-7, with D possibly TRBD1 on 7 matching bases. Per the germline V gene, CDR1 is MNHNY and CDR2 is SVGAGI (reference sequence). The CDR3 runs 14 residues. V lost 5 bases and J lost 6, with 17 bases in between. In nucleotides, the CDR3 is TGTGCCAGCAGTCGGGAGAGGGGGCTCGGCGAGCAGTACTTC. This sequence encodes CASSRERGLGEQYF.

The rearrangement uses TRBV30 and TRBJ2-5, with D perhaps matching TRBD1 (5 bases). V was trimmed by 1 base and J by 1 base, leaving 10 bases between them. The CDR3 length is 14 residues. Germline V lookup: CDR1 GTSNPN, CDR2 SVGIG (reference sequence). The CDR3 protein is CAWSEGRVQETQYF. Here the CDR3 DNA reads TGTGCCTGGAGTGAAGGCAGGGTCCAAGAGACCCAGTACTTC.

The chain is built from TRBV30 and TRBJ1-2; no firm D call. The V end lost 4 bases, the J end lost 1 base, and 10 bases lay between the germline ends. The CDR3 runs to 13 residues. Germline loops: CDR1 GTSNPN, CDR2 SVGIG (reference sequence). The CDR3 region is CAWTGSSNYGYTF. CDR3 coding DNA: TGTGCCTGGACCGGCAGCAGTAACTATGGCTACACCTTC.

This clone was seen more than once but under ten times. This chain joins TRBV12-5 and TRBJ2-5; 8 bases are a match to TRBD2. V lost 3 bases and J lost 7; bases outside the gene matches: 10. The length of the CDR3 is 15 residues. The V gene's germline CDR1 is LGHNT and CDR2 FRNRAP. CDR3 DNA: TGTGCTAGTGGTTTCTTTAGCGGGACATTTGGGACCCAGTACTTC. Encoded protein: CASGFFSGTFGTQYF.

The chain recombines TRBV18 with TRBJ1-4, with a possible D match to TRBD1 (5 bases). The CDR3 runs to 15 residues. V shed 1 base and J shed 8 bases, with 14 bases lying between them. Germline CDR1 KGHSH, CDR2 LQKENI. The chain's CDR3 is CASSPQGAAREKLFF. CDR3 nucleotide sequence: TGTGCCAGCTCACCACAAGGGGCGGCGAGGGAAAAACTGTTTTTT.

V is TRBV12-5 and J is TRBJ2-2; no firm D call. The germline CDR1 and CDR2 sequences are LGHNT and FRNRAP. This CDR3 is built from 14 residues. The ends were cut back, 7 bases at V and 6 bases at J, with 15 bases in the middle. The CDR3 DNA follows: TGTGCTAGTGCTCAAACGTTCGGAGCCGGGGAGCTGTTTTTT. This translates into CASAQTFGAGELFF.

This chain connects TRBV28 to TRBJ1-6, with 10 bases matching TRBD1. Per the germline V gene, CDR1 is MDHEN and CDR2 is SYDVKM. V gave up 4 bases and J gave up 8 bases; unmatched junction bases: 5. CDR3 length equals 15 residues. As DNA, the CDR3 is TGTGCCAGCAGTTCCCGGGACAGGGGCGATTCACCCCTCCACTTT. Translating gives CASSSRDRGDSPLHF.

The chain joins TRBV5-6 to TRBJ2-5; TRBD2 matches 8 bases. The CDR3 totals 15 residues. The germline V gene encodes CDR1 SGHDT and CDR2 YYEEEE. Unmatched junction bases numbered 4, after V lost 1 base and J lost 2 bases. The CDR3 sequence is CASSLIREGQETQYF. DNA of the CDR3: TGTGCCAGCAGCTTGATTCGGGAGGGACAAGAGACCCAGTACTTC.

This chain connects TRBV2 to TRBJ1-5; 8 bases fit TRBD1. The CDR3 length is 16 residues. V lost 6 bases to trimming and J lost 0 bases; unmatched junction nucleotides: 7. In germline, CDR1 is SNHLY, CDR2 FYNNEI. CDR3 sequence reads: CASRKEGQVSNQPQHF. The DNA of the CDR3 is TGTGCCAGCAGAAAAGAGGGACAGGTTAGCAATCAGCCCCAGCATTTT.

The chain recombines TRBV7-6 with TRBJ2-7; 10 nucleotides align to TRBD1. With V trimmed by 5 bases and J by 5 bases, 9 bases remained unmatched. Germline values: CDR1 SGHVS, CDR2 FNYEAQ. CDR3 length equals 15 residues. CDR3 nucleotide sequence: TGTGCCAGCAGCCCCGGGACAGGGGTTATGAACGAGCAGTACTTC. It specifies CASSPGTGVMNEQYF.

DNA for the CDR3: TGTGCCAGCCGGACAGGGAGCAACGTCCTGACTTTC. The encoded protein is CASRTGSNVLTF. This rearrangement joins TRBV6-5 to TRBJ2-6; 8 bases agree with TRBD1. Germline CDR1 MNHEY, CDR2 SVGAGI. CDR3 size: 12 residues. The V gene end was trimmed by 8 bases and the J gene end by 9 bases; junction bases not matched to a gene: 3.

The CDR3 protein is CASSSLAERGDTQYF. Here the CDR3 DNA reads TGTGCCAGCAGCTCACTAGCGGAGAGGGGAGATACGCAGTATTTT. The chain joins TRBV27 to TRBJ2-3, with TRBD2 matching 8 bases. Germline assignment: CDR1 MNHEY and CDR2 SMNVEV (reference sequence). The CDR3 length is 15 residues. The junction had 10 bases not matched to a gene; V was cut back by 6 bases and J by 5 bases.

This sequence joins TRBV2 and TRBJ1-5; a possible D gene is TRBD1 (5 bases). V lost 7 bases, J lost 0 bases, and 13 bases lay in between. Germline assignment: CDR1 SNHLY and CDR2 FYNNEI. The CDR3 has 15 amino acids. CDR3 sequence (DNA): TGTGCCAGCAAGGAGGACATTTATAGCAATCAGCCCCAGCATTTT. Protein sequence: CASKEDIYSNQPQHF.

In DNA, the CDR3 is TGTGCCAGTAGTTCCCAAGCGAACACTGAAGCTTTCTTT. This translates into CASSSQANTEAFF. The rearrangement links TRBV19 to TRBJ1-1, with unresolved D. Germline V gives CDR1 LNHDA, CDR2 SQIVND (reference sequence). V lost 5 bases and J lost 1, with 8 bases in between. The CDR3 runs to 13 residues. The full variable domain, with the rest looked up from reference TRBV19 and TRBJ1-1, is DGGITQSPKYLFRKEGQNVTLSCEQNLNHDAMYWYRQDPGQGLRLIYYSQIVNDFQKGDIAEGYSVSREKKESFPLTVTSAQKNPTAFYLCASSSQANTEAFFGQGTRLTVV.

CDR3 DNA: TGTGCCAGCTCACCACAGACAGGGGTCCGGGTAGATACGCAGTATTTT. It yields the protein CASSPQTGVRVDTQYF. The chain has TRBV18 and TRBJ2-3; 8 bases fit TRBD1. Per the germline V gene, CDR1 is KGHSH and CDR2 is LQKENI. V was pared by 1 base and J by 5 bases, with 8 bases of the junction left unmatched. The CDR3 is 16 residues long.